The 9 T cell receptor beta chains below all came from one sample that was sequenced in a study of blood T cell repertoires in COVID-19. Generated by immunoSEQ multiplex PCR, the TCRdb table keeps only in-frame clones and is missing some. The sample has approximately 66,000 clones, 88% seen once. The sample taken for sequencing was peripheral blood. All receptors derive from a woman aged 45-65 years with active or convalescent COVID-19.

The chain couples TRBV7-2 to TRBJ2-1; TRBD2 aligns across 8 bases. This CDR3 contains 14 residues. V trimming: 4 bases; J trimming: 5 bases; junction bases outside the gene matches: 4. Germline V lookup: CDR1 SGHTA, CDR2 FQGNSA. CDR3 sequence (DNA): TGTGCCAGCAGCTCCGGGACTAGTCACAATGAGCAGTTCTTC. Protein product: CASSSGTSHNEQFF.

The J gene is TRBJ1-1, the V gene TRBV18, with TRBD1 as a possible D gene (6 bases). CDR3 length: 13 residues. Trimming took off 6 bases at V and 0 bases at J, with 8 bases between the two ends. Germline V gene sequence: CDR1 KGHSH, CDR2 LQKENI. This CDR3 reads CASSGGMNTEAFF. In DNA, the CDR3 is TGTGCCAGCTCTGGGGGCATGAACACTGAAGCTTTCTTT.

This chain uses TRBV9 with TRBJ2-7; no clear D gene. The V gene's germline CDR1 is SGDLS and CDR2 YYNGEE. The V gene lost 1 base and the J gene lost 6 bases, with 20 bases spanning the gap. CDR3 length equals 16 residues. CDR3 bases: TGTGCCAGCAGCGTACGGCCGGCCGGAGCTACGGGCGAGCAGTACTTC. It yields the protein CASSVRPAGATGEQYF. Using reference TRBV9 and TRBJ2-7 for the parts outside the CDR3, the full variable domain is DSGVTQTPKHLITATGQRVTLRCSPRSGDLSVYWYQQSLDQGLQFLIQYYNGEERAKGNILERFSAQQFPDLHSELNLSSLELGDSALYFCASSVRPAGATGEQYFGPGTRLTVT.

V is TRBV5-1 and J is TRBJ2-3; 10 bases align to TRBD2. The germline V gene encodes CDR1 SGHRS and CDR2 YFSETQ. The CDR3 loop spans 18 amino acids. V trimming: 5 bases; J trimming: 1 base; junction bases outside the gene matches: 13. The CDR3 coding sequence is TGCGCCAGCAGTCGGACTAGCGGAAGTCGGAGGGGCACAGATACGCAGTATTTT. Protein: CASSRTSGSRRGTDTQYF.

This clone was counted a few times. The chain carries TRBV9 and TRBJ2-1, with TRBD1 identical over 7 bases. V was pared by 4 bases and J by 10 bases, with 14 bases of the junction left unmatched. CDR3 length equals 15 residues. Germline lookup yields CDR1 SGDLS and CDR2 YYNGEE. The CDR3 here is CASSPQGAWGQEQFF. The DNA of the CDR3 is TGTGCCAGCAGCCCCCAAGGGGCTTGGGGACAGGAGCAGTTCTTC.

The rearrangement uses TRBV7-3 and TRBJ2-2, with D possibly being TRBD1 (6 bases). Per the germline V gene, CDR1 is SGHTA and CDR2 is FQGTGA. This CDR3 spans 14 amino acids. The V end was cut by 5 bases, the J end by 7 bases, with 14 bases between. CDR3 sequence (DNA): TGTGCCAGCAGCCCAAACAGGGTCGTCGGGGAGCTGTTTTTT. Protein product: CASSPNRVVGELFF. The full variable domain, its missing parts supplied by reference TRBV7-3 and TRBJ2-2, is GAGVSQTPSNKVTEKGKYVELRCDPISGHTALYWYRQSLGQGPEFLIYFQGTGAADDSGLPNDRFFAVRPEGSVSTLKIQRTERGDSAVYLCASSPNRVVGELFFGEGSRLTVL.

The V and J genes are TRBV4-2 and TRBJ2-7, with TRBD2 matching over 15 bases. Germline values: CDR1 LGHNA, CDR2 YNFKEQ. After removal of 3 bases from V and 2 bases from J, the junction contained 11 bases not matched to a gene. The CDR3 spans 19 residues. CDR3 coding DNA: TGTGCCAGCAGCCAGCCCGGGACTAGCGGGAGGCCAACCCCCTACGAGCAGTACTTC. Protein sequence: CASSQPGTSGRPTPYEQYF.

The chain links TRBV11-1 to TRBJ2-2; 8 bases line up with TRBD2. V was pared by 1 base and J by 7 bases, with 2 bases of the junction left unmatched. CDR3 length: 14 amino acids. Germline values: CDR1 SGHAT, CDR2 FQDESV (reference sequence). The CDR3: CASSLVREVGELFF. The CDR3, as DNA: TGTGCCAGCAGCTTAGTGCGGGAGGTCGGGGAGCTGTTTTTT.

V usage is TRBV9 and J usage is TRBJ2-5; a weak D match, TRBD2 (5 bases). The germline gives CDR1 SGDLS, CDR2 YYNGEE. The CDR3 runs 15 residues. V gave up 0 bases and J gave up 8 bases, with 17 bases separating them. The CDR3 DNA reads TGTGCCAGCAGCGTAGGGGAGATCCCTTTCTTCACCCAGTACTTC. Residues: CASSVGEIPFFTQYF.